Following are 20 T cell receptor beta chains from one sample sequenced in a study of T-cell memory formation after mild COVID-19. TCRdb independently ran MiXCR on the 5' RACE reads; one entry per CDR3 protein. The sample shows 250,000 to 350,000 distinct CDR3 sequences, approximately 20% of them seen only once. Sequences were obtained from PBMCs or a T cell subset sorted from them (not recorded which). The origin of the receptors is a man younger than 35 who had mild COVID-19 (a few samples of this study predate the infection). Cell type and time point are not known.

DNA for the CDR3: TGTGCCAGCAGTTTAAGAGAGTACAATGAGCAGTTCTTC. It yields the protein CASSLREYNEQFF. The chain employs TRBV28 and TRBJ2-1; D is undetermined. The germline V gene encodes CDR1 MDHEN and CDR2 SYDVKM. There are 13 residues in the CDR3. The V end was cut by 2 bases, the J end by 4 bases, with 6 bases between.

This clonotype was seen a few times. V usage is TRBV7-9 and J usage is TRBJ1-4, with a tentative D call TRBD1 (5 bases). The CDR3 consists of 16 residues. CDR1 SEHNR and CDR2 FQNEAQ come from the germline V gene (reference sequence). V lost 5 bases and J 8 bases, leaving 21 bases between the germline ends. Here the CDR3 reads CASSPVGSGLNEKLFF. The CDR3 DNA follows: TGTGCCAGCAGCCCCGTCGGGTCAGGGCTGAACGAAAAACTGTTTTTT. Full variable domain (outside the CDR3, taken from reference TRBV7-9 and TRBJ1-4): DTGVSQNPRHKITKRGQNVTFRCDPISEHNRLYWYRQTLGQGPEFLTYFQNEAQLEKSRLLSDRFSAERPKGSFSTLEIQRTEQGDSAMYLCASSPVGSGLNEKLFFGSGTQLSVL.

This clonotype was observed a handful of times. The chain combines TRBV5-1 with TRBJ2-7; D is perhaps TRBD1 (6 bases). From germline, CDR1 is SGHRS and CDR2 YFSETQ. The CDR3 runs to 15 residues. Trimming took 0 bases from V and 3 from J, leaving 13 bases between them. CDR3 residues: CASSLVAGENYEQYF. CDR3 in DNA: TGCGCCAGCAGCTTGGTTGCAGGGGAGAACTACGAGCAGTACTTC.

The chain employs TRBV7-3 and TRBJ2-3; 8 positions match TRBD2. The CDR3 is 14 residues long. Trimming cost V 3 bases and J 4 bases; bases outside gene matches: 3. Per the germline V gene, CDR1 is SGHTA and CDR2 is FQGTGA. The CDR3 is CASSFGGDADTQYF. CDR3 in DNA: TGTGCCAGCAGCTTCGGGGGGGACGCAGATACGCAGTATTTT. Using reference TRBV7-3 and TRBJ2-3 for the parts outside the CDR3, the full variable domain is GAGVSQTPSNKVTEKGKYVELRCDPISGHTALYWYRQSLGQGPEFLIYFQGTGAADDSGLPNDRFFAVRPEGSVSTLKIQRTERGDSAVYLCASSFGGDADTQYFGPGTRLTVL.

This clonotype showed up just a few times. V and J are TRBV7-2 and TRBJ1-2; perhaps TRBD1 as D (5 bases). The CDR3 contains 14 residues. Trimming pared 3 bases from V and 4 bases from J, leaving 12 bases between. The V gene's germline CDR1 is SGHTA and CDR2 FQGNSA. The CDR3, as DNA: TGTGCCAGCAGCTTGGGGCCTGGATCCTATGGCTACACCTTC. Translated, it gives CASSLGPGSYGYTF.

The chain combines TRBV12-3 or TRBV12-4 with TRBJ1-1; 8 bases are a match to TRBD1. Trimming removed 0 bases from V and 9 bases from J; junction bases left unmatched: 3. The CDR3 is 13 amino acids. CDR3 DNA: TGTGCCAGCAGTTTAGCACGGACAGGGAAAGCTTTCTTT. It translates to CASSLARTGKAFF.

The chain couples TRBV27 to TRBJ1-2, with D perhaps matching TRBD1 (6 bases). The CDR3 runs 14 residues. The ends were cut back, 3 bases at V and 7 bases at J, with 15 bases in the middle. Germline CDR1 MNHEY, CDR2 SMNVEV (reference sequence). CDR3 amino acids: CASSLDSEGGGYTF. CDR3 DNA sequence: TGTGCCAGCAGTTTGGACAGCGAGGGGGGTGGCTACACCTTC.

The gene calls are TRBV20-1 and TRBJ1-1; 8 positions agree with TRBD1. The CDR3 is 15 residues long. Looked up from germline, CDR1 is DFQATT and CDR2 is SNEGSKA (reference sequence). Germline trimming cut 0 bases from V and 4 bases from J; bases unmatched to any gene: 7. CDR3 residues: CSAREAYRGSTEAFF. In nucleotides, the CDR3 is TGCAGTGCTAGAGAGGCCTACAGGGGGTCCACTGAAGCTTTCTTT.

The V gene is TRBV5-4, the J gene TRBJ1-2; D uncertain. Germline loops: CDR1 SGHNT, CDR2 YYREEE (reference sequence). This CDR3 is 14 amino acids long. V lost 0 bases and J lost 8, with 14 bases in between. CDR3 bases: TGTGCCAGCAGCTTGGCCCCCACACAGCCAGGCTACACCTTC. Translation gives CASSLAPTQPGYTF.

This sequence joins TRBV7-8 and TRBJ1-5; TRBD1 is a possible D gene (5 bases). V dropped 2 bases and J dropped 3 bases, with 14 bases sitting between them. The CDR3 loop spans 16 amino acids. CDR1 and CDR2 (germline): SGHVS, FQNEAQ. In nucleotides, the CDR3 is TGTGCCAGCAGCTTATTGGGGACGGAGATCAATCAGCCCCAGCATTTT. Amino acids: CASSLLGTEINQPQHF.

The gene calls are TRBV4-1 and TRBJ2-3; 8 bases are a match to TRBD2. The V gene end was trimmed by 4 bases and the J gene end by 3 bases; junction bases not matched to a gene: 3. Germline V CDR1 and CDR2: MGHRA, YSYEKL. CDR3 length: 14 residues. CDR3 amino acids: CASSPRGETDTQYF. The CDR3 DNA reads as TGCGCCAGCAGCCCGCGGGGGGAAACAGATACGCAGTATTTT.

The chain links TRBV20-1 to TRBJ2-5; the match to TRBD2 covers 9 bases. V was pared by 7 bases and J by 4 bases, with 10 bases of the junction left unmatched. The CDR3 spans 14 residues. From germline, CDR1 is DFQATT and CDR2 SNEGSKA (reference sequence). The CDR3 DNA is TGCAGTGTCCTTAGCGGGGGTAACGGAGAGACCCAGTACTTC. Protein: CSVLSGGNGETQYF.

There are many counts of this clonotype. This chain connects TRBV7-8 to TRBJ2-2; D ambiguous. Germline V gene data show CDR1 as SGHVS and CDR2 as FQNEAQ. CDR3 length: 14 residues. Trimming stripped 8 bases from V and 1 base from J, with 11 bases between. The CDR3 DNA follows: TGTGCCAGCCAACGAAGCAAGAACACCGGGGAGCTGTTTTTT. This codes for CASQRSKNTGELFF.

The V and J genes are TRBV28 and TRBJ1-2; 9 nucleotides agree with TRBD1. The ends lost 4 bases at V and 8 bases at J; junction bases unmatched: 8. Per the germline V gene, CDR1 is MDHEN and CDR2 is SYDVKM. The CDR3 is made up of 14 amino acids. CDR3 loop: CASSSPPGQGGYTF. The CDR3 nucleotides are TGTGCCAGCAGTTCCCCCCCTGGACAGGGGGGCTACACCTTC.

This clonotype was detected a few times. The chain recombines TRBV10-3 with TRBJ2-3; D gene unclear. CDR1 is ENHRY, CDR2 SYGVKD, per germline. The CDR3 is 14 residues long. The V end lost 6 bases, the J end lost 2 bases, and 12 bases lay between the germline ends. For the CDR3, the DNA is TGTGCCATCAGCTTGGGCGTGACCACAGATACGCAGTATTTT. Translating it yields CAISLGVTTDTQYF.

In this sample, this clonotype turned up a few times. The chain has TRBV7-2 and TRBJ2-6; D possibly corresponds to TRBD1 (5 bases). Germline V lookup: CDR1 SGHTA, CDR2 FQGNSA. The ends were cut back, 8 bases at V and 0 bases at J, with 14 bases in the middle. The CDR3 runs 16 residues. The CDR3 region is CASSLGPNSGANVLTF. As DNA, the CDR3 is TGTGCCAGCTCCTTGGGGCCGAACTCTGGGGCCAACGTCCTGACTTTC.

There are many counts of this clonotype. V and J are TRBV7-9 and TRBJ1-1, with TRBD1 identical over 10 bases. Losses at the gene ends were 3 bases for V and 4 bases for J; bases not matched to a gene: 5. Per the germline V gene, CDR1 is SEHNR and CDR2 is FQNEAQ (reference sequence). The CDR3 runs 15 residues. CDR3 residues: CASSFVGQGGTEAFF. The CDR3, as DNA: TGTGCCAGCAGCTTCGTAGGACAGGGGGGCACTGAAGCTTTCTTT.

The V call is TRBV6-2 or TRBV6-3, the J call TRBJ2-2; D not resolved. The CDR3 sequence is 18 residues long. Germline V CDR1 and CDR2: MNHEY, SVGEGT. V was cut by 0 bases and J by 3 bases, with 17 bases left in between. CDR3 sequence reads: CASSYSIRSDPYTGELFF. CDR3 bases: TGTGCCAGCAGTTACTCGATTCGGAGCGATCCTTACACCGGGGAGCTGTTTTTT.

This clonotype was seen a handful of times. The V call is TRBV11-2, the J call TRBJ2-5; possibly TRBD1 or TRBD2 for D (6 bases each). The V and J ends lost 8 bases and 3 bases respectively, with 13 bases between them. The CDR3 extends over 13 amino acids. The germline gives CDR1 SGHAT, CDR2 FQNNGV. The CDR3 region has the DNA TGTGCCAGCGGGGGGCGGGGAGAAGAGACCCAGTACTTC. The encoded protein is CASGGRGEETQYF.

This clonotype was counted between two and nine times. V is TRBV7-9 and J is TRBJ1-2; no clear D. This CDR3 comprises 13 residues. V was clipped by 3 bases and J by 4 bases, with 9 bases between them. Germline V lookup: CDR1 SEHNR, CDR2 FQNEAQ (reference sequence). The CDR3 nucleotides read TGTGCCAGCAGCTTTAGCAGATCCTATGGCTACACCTTC. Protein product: CASSFSRSYGYTF. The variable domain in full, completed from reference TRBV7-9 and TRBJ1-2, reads DTGVSQNPRHKITKRGQNVTFRCDPISEHNRLYWYRQTLGQGPEFLTYFQNEAQLEKSRLLSDRFSAERPKGSFSTLEIQRTEQGDSAMYLCASSFSRSYGYTFGSGTRLTVV.